This passage covers 30 T cell receptor beta chains from one sample sequenced in a study of blood T cell repertoires in COVID-19. Using immunoSEQ multiplex PCR, the repertoire was profiled, and TCRdb retains in-frame clones only, with some absent. Seen here are about 480,000 clones, 80% to 90% observed once, and the top ten hold approximately 4.3%. The sample taken for sequencing was peripheral blood. These receptors originate from a woman in her twenties or thirties with acute or convalescent COVID-19.

This clone has just one count. The V and J genes are TRBV11-3 and TRBJ2-1, with D possibly being TRBD1 (6 bases). Trimming left V 5 bases short and J 3 bases short, with 14 bases between. The germline CDR1 and CDR2 sequences are SGHNT and YENEEA. The length of the CDR3 is 15 residues. The CDR3 protein is CASSRKSTGYNEQFF. CDR3 nucleotide sequence: TGTGCCAGCAGCCGTAAATCGACAGGCTACAATGAGCAGTTCTTC.

The chain uses TRBV5-6 and TRBJ1-1; TRBD1 matches at 8 bases. CDR1 SGHDT and CDR2 YYEEEE come from the germline V gene. The V and J ends lost 0 bases and 3 bases, in that order; junction bases with no gene match: 1. This CDR3 is built from 14 residues. CDR3 sequence: CASSLGTGYTEAFF. The DNA of the CDR3 is TGTGCCAGCAGCTTGGGGACAGGGTACACTGAAGCTTTCTTT. The full variable domain, completed using reference TRBV5-6 and TRBJ1-1, is DAGVTQSPTHLIKTRGQQVTLRCSPKSGHDTVSWYQQALGQGPQFIFQYYEEEERQRGNFPDRFSGHQFPNYSSELNVNALLLGDSALYLCASSLGTGYTEAFFGQGTRLTVV.

V is TRBV7-7 and J is TRBJ2-5; 7 bases match TRBD1. The CDR3 is 15 amino acids. The ends lost 3 bases at V and 2 bases at J; junction bases unmatched: 6. Germline values: CDR1 SSHAT, CDR2 FNYEAQ (reference sequence). CDR3 loop: CASSFTMGQQETQYF. The CDR3 DNA is TGTGCCAGCAGCTTTACCATGGGACAGCAAGAGACCCAGTACTTC.

This clone was seen a handful of times. The chain carries TRBV28 and TRBJ1-2; TRBD1 matches 10 bases. With V trimmed by 6 bases and J by 4 bases, 11 bases remained unmatched. CDR1 is MDHEN and CDR2 is SYDVKM in the germline V gene. The CDR3 is 16 amino acids. The DNA for the CDR3 is TGTGCCAGCAGGGGAGTGAGACAGGGGGCCCTCTATGGCTACACCTTC. Protein sequence: CASRGVRQGALYGYTF.

The CDR3 coding sequence is TGTGCCAGCTCTTCGGACATTGCAACTAATGAAAAACTGTTTTTT. Residues: CASSSDIATNEKLFF. The chain couples TRBV18 to TRBJ1-4; D might be TRBD1 (5 bases). The CDR3 sequence is 15 residues long. CDR1 KGHSH and CDR2 LQKENI come from the germline V gene. Trimming removed 6 bases from V and 0 bases from J, with 11 bases in between.

V and J are TRBV6-1 and TRBJ1-5, with D possibly being TRBD1 (5 bases). V shed 0 bases and J shed 6 bases, with 27 bases lying between them. The length of the CDR3 is 20 residues. Germline CDR1 is MNHNS and CDR2 is SASEGT. CDR3 sequence reads: CASSEAPTLFLVRVGQPQHF. Written as DNA, the CDR3 is TGTGCCAGCAGTGAAGCGCCCACGCTTTTTCTAGTCAGGGTCGGTCAGCCCCAGCATTTT.

V gene TRBV19 combines with J gene TRBJ2-5, with TRBD2 matching over 9 bases. V trimming: 6 bases; J trimming: 5 bases; junction bases outside the gene matches: 13. Per the germline V gene, CDR1 is LNHDA and CDR2 is SQIVND (reference sequence). This CDR3 spans 16 amino acids. The CDR3 coding sequence is TGTGCCAGTAGCCTATCCAGCGGGGGGCCTCAGGAGACCCAGTACTTC. Residues: CASSLSSGGPQETQYF. The full variable domain, in which reference TRBV19 and TRBJ2-5 provide the parts outside the CDR3, is DGGITQSPKYLFRKEGQNVTLSCEQNLNHDAMYWYRQDPGQGLRLIYYSQIVNDFQKGDIAEGYSVSREKKESFPLTVTSAQKNPTAFYLCASSLSSGGPQETQYFGPGTRLLVL.

This rearrangement joins TRBV2 to TRBJ2-5, with 12 bases lining up with TRBD1. V lost 7 bases and J lost 3; bases outside the gene matches: 6. The CDR3 consists of 15 residues. The V gene's germline CDR1 is SNHLY and CDR2 FYNNEI. This chain's CDR3 is CASKGQGAGKETQYF. DNA for the CDR3: TGTGCCAGCAAGGGACAGGGGGCGGGGAAAGAGACCCAGTACTTC.

The rearrangement links TRBV2 to TRBJ2-5, with a possible D match to TRBD1 (6 bases). This CDR3 region has 14 residues. From germline, CDR1 is SNHLY and CDR2 FYNNEI. Between the trimmed V and J ends, which lost 6 bases and 6 bases, there was a span of 17 bases. The CDR3 DNA reads as TGTGCCAGCAGGAAGGGGGAGACGGGAAAGACCCAGTACTTC. Its protein product is CASRKGETGKTQYF.

Note on this clone: A junction boundary mismatches the germline segment, possibly from a read error. This chain uses TRBV5-7 with TRBJ2-1; D is unresolved. TRBV5-7 is treated as an ORF (open reading frame) with a function not yet certain. The CDR3 extends over 11 amino acids. CDR3 in amino acids: CASSSSNEQFF. CDR3 sequence (DNA): TGTGCCAGCAGCTCCTCCAATGAGCAGTTCTTC.

The J gene is TRBJ2-5, the V gene TRBV6-5, with 7 bases matching TRBD1. Unmatched junction bases numbered 11, after V lost 11 bases and J lost 5 bases. The CDR3 sequence is 13 residues long. The germline V gene has CDR1 MNHEY and CDR2 SVGAGI. CDR3 region: CAGRQGLRETQYF. The CDR3, as DNA: TGTGCCGGGCGACAGGGTCTCAGGGAGACCCAGTACTTC.

The chain carries TRBV4-2 and TRBJ2-1; 8 nucleotides line up with TRBD1. CDR3 length: 16 residues. The J segment lost 4 bases and the V segment lost 0 bases, leaving 5 bases of the junction unmatched. Germline-derived CDR1 and CDR2 are LGHNA and YNFKEQ. Written as DNA, the CDR3 is TGTGCCAGCAGCCAAGATCCGGGACAGGCTTACAATGAGCAGTTCTTC. It is translated as CASSQDPGQAYNEQFF.

The J gene is TRBJ1-2, the V gene TRBV3-1 (or the pseudogene TRBV3-2), with D tentatively TRBD1 (6 bases). V gave up 6 bases and J gave up 8 bases, with 16 bases separating them. The CDR3 is 13 amino acids. Germline V gene sequence: CDR1 LGHDT, CDR2 YNNKEL (reference sequence). CDR3 sequence (DNA): TGTGCCAGCAGAGACACAGGGAGAGGCGGCTACACCTTC. Translating it yields CASRDTGRGGYTF.

The chain's CDR3 is CASSRPTGAGMNSPLHF. CDR3 coding DNA: TGTGCCAGCAGTCGGCCGACAGGGGCAGGGATGAATTCACCCCTCCACTTT. V is TRBV28 and J is TRBJ1-6, with 8 bases lining up with TRBD1. Germline assignment: CDR1 MDHEN and CDR2 SYDVKM. CDR3 length equals 17 residues. Germline trimming cut 5 bases from V and 7 bases from J; bases unmatched to any gene: 13.

This chain links TRBV5-4 with TRBJ2-3; 9 positions match TRBD2. J gave up 0 bases and V 0 bases, and 2 bases lay outside the gene matches. The germline gives CDR1 SGHNT, CDR2 YYREEE (reference sequence). The CDR3 length is 16 residues. Written as DNA, the CDR3 is TGTGCCAGCAGCTTGGGAGCGGGGGGTAGCACAGATACGCAGTATTTT. Amino acid sequence: CASSLGAGGSTDTQYF. The complete variable domain, with remaining parts taken from reference TRBV5-4 and TRBJ2-3, reads ETGVTQSPTHLIKTRGQQVTLRCSSQSGHNTVSWYQQALGQGPQFIFQYYREEENGRGNFPPRFSGLQFPNYSSELNVNALELDDSALYLCASSLGAGGSTDTQYFGPGTRLTVL.

CDR3 loop: CASSPGGWEQYF. CDR3 bases: TGTGCCAGCAGCCCCGGGGGTTGGGAGCAGTACTTC. The rearrangement links TRBV11-2 to TRBJ2-7, with D possibly matching TRBD2 (6 bases). From germline, CDR1 is SGHAT and CDR2 FQNNGV. The CDR3 extends over 12 amino acids. Trimming pared 5 bases from V and 7 bases from J, leaving 12 bases between.

The chain carries TRBV21-1 and TRBJ1-6; TRBD1 is taken as the D call from the table, unchecked against the DNA. TRBV21-1 is given as a pseudogene. This CDR3 region has 15 residues. CDR3 nucleotide sequence: TGTGCCAGCAGCTCGACAGGGGGCGTAAATTCACCCCTCCACTTT. This translates into CASSSTGGVNSPLHF.

Comments on this clone: The sample carries other DNA sequences with the same CDR3. This chain links TRBV28 with TRBJ2-1; D is undetermined. The CDR3 has 14 amino acids. V lost 3 bases and J lost 2, with 8 bases in between. Germline CDR1 is MDHEN and CDR2 is SYDVKM. The CDR3 DNA sequence: TGTGCCAGCAGTTTTGGCGGTACCTACAATGAGCAGTTCTTC. It yields the protein CASSFGGTYNEQFF.

This clone was counted a single time. The rearrangement links TRBV6-1 to TRBJ1-1; the D is unclear. Between the trimmed V and J ends, which lost 6 bases and 4 bases, there was a span of 18 bases. The CDR3 covers 15 residues. Germline CDR1 MNHNS, CDR2 SASEGT. The CDR3 protein is CASRANQMGSTEAFF. The CDR3 DNA follows: TGTGCCAGCAGAGCCAACCAGATGGGGAGCACTGAAGCTTTCTTT.

The rearrangement uses TRBV11-2 and TRBJ2-5; 9 nucleotides align to TRBD1. CDR1 SGHAT and CDR2 FQNNGV come from the germline V gene. This CDR3 is 17 amino acids long. Losses at the gene ends were 5 bases for V and 0 bases for J; bases not matched to a gene: 10. CDR3 sequence: CASSHWGQGKNQETQYF. CDR3 bases: TGTGCCAGCAGCCACTGGGGACAGGGCAAAAACCAAGAGACCCAGTACTTC.

This rearrangement joins TRBV7-2 to TRBJ2-6; D might be TRBD1 (6 bases). Germline lookup yields CDR1 SGHTA and CDR2 FQGNSA. The CDR3 has 16 amino acids. Trimming left V 6 bases short and J 0 bases short, with 12 bases between. The CDR3 is CASSLKTGSGANVLTF. CDR3 DNA sequence: TGTGCCAGCAGTCTCAAGACAGGCTCTGGGGCCAACGTCCTGACTTTC.

This chain links TRBV14 with TRBJ2-5; a weak D match, TRBD1 (6 bases). The CDR3 is 16 residues long. From germline, CDR1 is SGHDN and CDR2 FVKESK. V was pared by 5 bases and J by 2 bases, with 18 bases between. The CDR3 spells CASSYRPGALQETQYF. CDR3 DNA sequence: TGTGCCAGCAGCTACCGGCCAGGGGCCTTACAAGAGACCCAGTACTTC.

The chain carries TRBV4-2 and TRBJ2-4; the D is unclear. The CDR3 totals 17 residues. Per the germline V gene, CDR1 is LGHNA and CDR2 is YNFKEQ. V was pared by 1 base and J by 0 bases, with 13 bases between. CDR3 nucleotides: TGTGCCAGCAGCCAAGTTTGGCAGGTGCTAGCCAAAAACATTCAGTACTTC. Protein sequence: CASSQVWQVLAKNIQYF.

This clone was detected once. This sequence joins TRBV30 and TRBJ1-2; D perhaps matches TRBD1 (6 bases). The germline V and J ends were trimmed by 4 bases and 6 bases, with 18 bases remaining between them. This CDR3 has 14 amino acids. The germline CDR1 and CDR2 sequences are GTSNPN and SVGIG (reference sequence). In nucleotides, the CDR3 is TGTGCCTGGATCTTGACAGGAAGAAGAAATGGCTACACCTTC. It specifies CAWILTGRRNGYTF. The variable domain in full, completed from reference TRBV30 and TRBJ1-2, reads SQTIHQWPATLVQPVGSPLSLECTVEGTSNPNLYWYRQAAGRGLQLLFYSVGIGQISSEVPQNLSASRPQDRQFILSSKKLLLSDSGFYLCAWILTGRRNGYTFGSGTRLTVV.

The rearrangement joins TRBV4-1 to TRBJ2-6, with D maybe TRBD1 (6 bases). Germline-derived CDR1 and CDR2 are MGHRA and YSYEKL. Between the trimmed V and J ends, which lost 5 bases and 3 bases, there was a span of 8 bases. The CDR3 has 14 residues. The CDR3 nucleotides read TGCGCCAGCAGCGAGGGGGTTGGGGCCAACGTCCTGACTTTC. Its protein is CASSEGVGANVLTF.

The V and J genes are TRBV7-3 and TRBJ2-3, with D possibly matching TRBD1 (6 bases). Germline loops: CDR1 SGHTA, CDR2 FQGTGA. Deletions cut 5 bases from V and 1 base from J, with 25 bases between. The length of the CDR3 is 19 residues. CDR3 bases: TGTGCCAGCAGCGCGAAATTATTGTACAGGGTCGACGGCACAGATACGCAGTATTTT. Translating gives CASSAKLLYRVDGTDTQYF.

The chain joins TRBV7-9 to TRBJ2-3, with D unresolved. V dropped 5 bases and J dropped 3 bases, with 12 bases sitting between them. Germline V gives CDR1 SEHNR, CDR2 FQNEAQ (reference sequence). The CDR3 contains 14 residues. The CDR3 sequence: CASSAPDGTDTQYF. CDR3 DNA: TGTGCCAGCAGCGCACCAGACGGGACAGATACGCAGTATTTT.

The chain couples TRBV7-8 to TRBJ2-7; perhaps TRBD2 as D (6 bases). With 5 bases removed from V and 5 bases from J, the gap between germline ends came to 19 bases. CDR1 is SGHVS and CDR2 is FQNEAQ in the germline V gene. The CDR3 consists of 15 residues. The CDR3 sequence: CASSRQLASVDEQYF. The CDR3 nucleotides are TGTGCCAGCAGCCGTCAATTAGCTAGCGTCGACGAGCAGTACTTC.

This clone appeared many times. V and J are TRBV7-8 and TRBJ2-2; TRBD2 agrees at 11 bases. This CDR3 is built from 19 residues. V shed 1 base, J shed 1 base, and the junction held 8 bases outside the gene matches. Germline loops: CDR1 SGHVS, CDR2 FQNEAQ. CDR3 DNA sequence: TGTGCCAGCAGCTTAGGCATTCCTAGCGGGGGGATGAACACCGGGGAGCTGTTTTTT. This translates into CASSLGIPSGGMNTGELFF.

This chain connects TRBV3-1 (or the pseudogene TRBV3-2) to TRBJ2-7; 10 nucleotides line up with TRBD1. CDR3 length: 15 amino acids. The trim removed 3 bases at V and 5 bases at J, leaving 7 bases unmatched. Looked up from germline, CDR1 is LGHDT and CDR2 is YNNKEL (reference sequence). CDR3 DNA: TGTGCCAGCAGCCAGATCGGGACAGGGGTCGACGAGCAGTACTTC. Translating it yields CASSQIGTGVDEQYF.